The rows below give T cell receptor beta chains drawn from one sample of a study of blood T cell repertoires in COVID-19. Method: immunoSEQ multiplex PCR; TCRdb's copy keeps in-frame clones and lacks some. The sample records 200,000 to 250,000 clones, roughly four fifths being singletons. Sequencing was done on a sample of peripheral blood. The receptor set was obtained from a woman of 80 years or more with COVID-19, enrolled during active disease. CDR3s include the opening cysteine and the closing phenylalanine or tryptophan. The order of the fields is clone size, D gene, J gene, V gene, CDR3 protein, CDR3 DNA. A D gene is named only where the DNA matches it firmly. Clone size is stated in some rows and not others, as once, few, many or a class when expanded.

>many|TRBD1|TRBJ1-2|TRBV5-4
CASSYRQGGLNYGYTF
TGTGCCAGCAGCTACCGACAGGGGGGGCTGAACTATGGCTACACCTTC
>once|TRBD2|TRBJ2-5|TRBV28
CASSTGTSGYLGLETQYF
TGTGCCAGCAGTACCGGGACTAGCGGGTACCTGGGGTTGGAGACCCAGTACTTC
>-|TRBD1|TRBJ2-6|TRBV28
CASSSQGRGANVLTF
TGTGCCAGCAGTTCACAGGGGAGAGGGGCCAACGTCCTGACTTTC
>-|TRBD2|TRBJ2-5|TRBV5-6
CASRRLAGGPETQYF
TGTGCCAGCAGAAGACTAGCGGGAGGGCCGGAGACCCAGTACTTC
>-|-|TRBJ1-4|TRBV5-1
CASSYVGWGEEKLFF
TGCGCCAGCAGCTATGTCGGTTGGGGGGAAGAAAAACTGTTTTTT
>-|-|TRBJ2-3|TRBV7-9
CASSLVVGALTDTQYF
TGTGCCAGCAGCTTAGTAGTGGGGGCCCTCACAGATACGCAGTATTTT
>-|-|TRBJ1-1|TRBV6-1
CASSELRGWEAFF
TGTGCCAGCAGTGAGCTCAGGGGCTGGGAGGCTTTCTTT
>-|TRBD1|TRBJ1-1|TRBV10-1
CASSSRQGRAEAFF
TGCGCCAGCAGTTCCCGACAGGGACGCGCTGAAGCTTTCTTT
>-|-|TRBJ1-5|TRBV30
CAWSSGSGLGPQHF
TGTGCCTGGAGTTCAGGGTCCGGCCTAGGGCCCCAGCATTTT
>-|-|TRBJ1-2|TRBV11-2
CASSSDRYGYTF
TGTGCCAGCAGCTCGGACAGATATGGCTACACCTTC
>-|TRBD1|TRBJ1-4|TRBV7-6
CASSLGTGGSEKLFF
TGTGCCAGCAGCCTCGGGACAGGGGGTTCTGAAAAACTGTTTTTT
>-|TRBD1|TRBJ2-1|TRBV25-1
CASMGQGPVGEQFF
TGTGCCAGCATGGGACAGGGCCCGGTCGGGGAGCAGTTCTTC
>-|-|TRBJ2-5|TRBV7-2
CASSLSSRAKETQYF
TGTGCCAGCAGCTTATCGAGCAGGGCTAAAGAGACCCAGTACTTC
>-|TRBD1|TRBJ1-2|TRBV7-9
CASSLDRDRASGYTF
TGTGCCAGCAGCCTTGACCGGGACAGGGCAAGCGGCTACACCTTC
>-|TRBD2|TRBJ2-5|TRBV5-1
CASSSERGPRETQYF
TGCGCCAGCAGTTCGGAGCGGGGGCCCCGGGAGACCCAGTACTTC
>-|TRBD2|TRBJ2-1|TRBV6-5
CASRTSGRTRNEQFF
TGTGCCAGCAGGACTAGCGGCAGAACCCGCAATGAGCAGTTCTTC
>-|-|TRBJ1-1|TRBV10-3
CAISEGGSNTEAFF
TGTGCCATCAGTGAGGGGGGGTCGAACACTGAAGCTTTCTTT
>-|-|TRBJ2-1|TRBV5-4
CASSGSSYNEQFF
TGTGCCAGCAGCGGGAGCTCCTACAATGAGCAGTTCTTC
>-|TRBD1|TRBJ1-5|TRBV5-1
CASSLGQGSNQPQHF
TGCGCCAGCAGCTTGGGACAGGGGAGCAATCAGCCCCAGCATTTT
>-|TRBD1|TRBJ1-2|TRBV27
CASTPGGSNYGYTF
TGTGCCAGCACCCCAGGGGGCTCTAACTATGGCTACACCTTC
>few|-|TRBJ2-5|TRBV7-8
CASSLGPFRTGEGKTQYF
TGTGCCAGCAGCTTAGGCCCCTTTAGAACGGGAGAAGGGAAGACCCAGTACTTC
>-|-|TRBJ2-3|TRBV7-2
CASSLGGSRTDTQYF
TGTGCCAGCAGCTTAGGCGGGTCGCGCACAGATACGCAGTATTTT
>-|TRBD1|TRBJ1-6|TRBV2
CASNPTGDYNSPLHF
TGTGCCAGCAACCCCACAGGGGACTATAATTCACCCCTCCACTTT
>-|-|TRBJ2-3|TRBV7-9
CASSPLADTQYF
TGTGCCAGCAGCCCCCTCGCAGATACGCAGTATTTT
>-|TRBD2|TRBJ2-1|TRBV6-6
CASSRGLAQGAYNEQFF
TGTGCCAGCAGCCGGGGACTAGCGCAAGGAGCGTACAATGAGCAGTTCTTC
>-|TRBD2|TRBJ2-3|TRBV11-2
CASSLRGGTDTQYF
TGTGCCAGCAGCCTGCGGGGGGGAACAGATACGCAGTATTTT
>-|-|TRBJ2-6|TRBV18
CASSPGVAGANVLTF
TGTGCCAGCTCCCCCGGGGTCGCTGGGGCCAACGTCCTGACTTTC
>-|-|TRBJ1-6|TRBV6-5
CASRLGRGNSPLHF
TGTGCCAGCAGATTAGGACGGGGAAATTCACCCCTCCACTTT
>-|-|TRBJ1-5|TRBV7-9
CASSLTTSNQPQHF
TGTGCCAGCAGCCTGACAACAAGCAATCAGCCCCAGCATTTT
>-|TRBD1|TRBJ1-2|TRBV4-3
CASSQLAGGIYGYTF
TGCGCCAGCAGCCAACTCGCAGGGGGCATCTATGGCTACACCTTC
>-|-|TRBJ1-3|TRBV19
CASSMGRLSGNTIYF
TGTGCCAGTAGTATGGGCAGGCTCTCTGGAAACACCATATATTTT
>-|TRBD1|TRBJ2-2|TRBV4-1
CASLRDSNTGELFF
TGCGCCAGCCTGAGGGACAGTAACACCGGGGAGCTGTTTTTT
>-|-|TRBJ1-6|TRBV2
CASSDSRGNSPLHF
TGTGCCAGCAGTGATTCCCGGGGGAATTCACCCCTCCACTTT
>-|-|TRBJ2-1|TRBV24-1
CATSDPRGAPWGNEQFF
TGTGCCACCAGTGATCCCCGGGGGGCCCCCTGGGGGAATGAGCAGTTCTTC
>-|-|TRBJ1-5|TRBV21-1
CASRADWGGNQPQHF
TGTGCCAGCCGTGCCGACTGGGGGGGGAATCAGCCCCAGCATTTT
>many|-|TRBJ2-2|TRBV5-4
CASSLGAGQGRTGELFF
TGTGCCAGCAGCTTGGGGGCCGGACAAGGGCGCACCGGGGAGCTGTTTTTT
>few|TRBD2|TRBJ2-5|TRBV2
CASSGGTSAETQYF
TGTGCCAGCAGTGGGGGGACTAGCGCAGAGACCCAGTACTTC
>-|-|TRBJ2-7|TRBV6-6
CASSPPGISYEQYF
TGTGCCAGCAGCCCCCCGGGGATCTCCTACGAGCAGTACTTC
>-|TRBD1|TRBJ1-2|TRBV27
CASKSHGTGRGYTF
TGTGCCAGCAAAAGCCACGGGACAGGGAGAGGCTACACCTTC
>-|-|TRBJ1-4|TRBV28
CASSLGGAEEKLFF
TGTGCCAGCAGTTTAGGGGGGGCAGAGGAAAAACTGTTTTTT